Below, one TCR beta chain is given with its context. The assay was immunoSEQ multiplex PCR, and TCRdb's table has in-frame clones only and misses some. Here the sample spans tens of thousands of clones, 70% to 85% being singletons. The sample is drawn from a study of OX40 agonist ivuxolimab in advanced cancers. The sequence derives from an adult with an advanced solid tumor such as melanoma, head and neck, liver or kidney cancer. The specimen was CD4+ or CD8+ T cells sorted from blood, collected in a trial of the OX40 agonist ivuxolimab.

CDR3 nucleotides: TGTGCCAGCAGTCCCTACATAGCGGATTCCTACAATGAGCAGTTCTTC. The encoded protein is CASSPYIADSYNEQFF. The chain is built from TRBV27 and TRBJ2-1; possible D gene TRBD2, 6 bases. From germline, CDR1 is MNHEY and CDR2 SMNVEV (reference sequence). This CDR3 has 16 amino acids. V was cut by 5 bases and J by 1 base, with 15 bases left in between.